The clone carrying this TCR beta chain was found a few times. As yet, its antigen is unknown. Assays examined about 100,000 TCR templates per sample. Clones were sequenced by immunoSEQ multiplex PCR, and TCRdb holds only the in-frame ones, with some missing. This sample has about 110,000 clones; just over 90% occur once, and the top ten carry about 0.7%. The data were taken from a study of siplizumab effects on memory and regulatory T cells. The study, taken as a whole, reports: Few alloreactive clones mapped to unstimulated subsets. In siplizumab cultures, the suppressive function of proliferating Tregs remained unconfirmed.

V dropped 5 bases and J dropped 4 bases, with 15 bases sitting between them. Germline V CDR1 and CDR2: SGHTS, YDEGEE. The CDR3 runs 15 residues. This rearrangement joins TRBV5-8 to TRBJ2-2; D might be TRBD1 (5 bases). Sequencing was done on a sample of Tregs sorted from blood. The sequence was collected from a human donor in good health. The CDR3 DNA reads TGTGCCAGCAGAAAAATCACAGGTGGCACCGGGGAGCTGTTTTTT. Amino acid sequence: CASRKITGGTGELFF.